A selection of T cell receptor beta chains follows, all from one sample in a study of early T cells in non-severe SARS-CoV-2 infection. One entry per CDR3 protein, called by TCRdb with MiXCR from the 5' RACE reads. The sample lists approximately 67,000 distinct CDR3 sequences, approximately 10% seen once, with 3% to 3.5% in the top ten. The sequenced material came from whole blood. Every receptor here comes from an adult who was a healthcare worker with PCR-confirmed SARS-CoV-2 infection or an uninfected control (not recorded which). CDR3s include the opening cysteine and the closing phenylalanine or tryptophan.

v_call	cdr3_aa
TRBV7-3	CASSPSLAPSYNEQFF
TRBV11-2	CASSSVPGQGIDEQFF
TRBV15	CATSRGTSLGTGELFF
TRBV4-1	CASSQGLRREKYGYTF
TRBV2	CASSESGKGSYEQYF
TRBV27	CASSLEVGTEAFF
TRBV11-2	CASSFGLAFRPDTGELFF
TRBV20-1	CSAGAGGLVGDTQYF
TRBV7-9	CASSFGQGPDTQYF
TRBV20-1	CSAGGSGSLDTQYF
TRBV28	CASSRTTVGTEAFF
TRBV27	CASSLAGITEAFF